This record concerns one TCR beta chain sequence. Antigen: not known. Profiling relied on immunoSEQ multiplex PCR, and the TCRdb table lists in-frame clones only, not all of them. This sample has approximately 130,000 clones, with approximately 88% found just once. This record comes from a study of T cell responses to AZD1222 COVID-19 vaccine. Study results and limitations: A rise in Spike-specific TCR breadth and depth followed two AZD1222 doses.

This specimen consisted of peripheral blood, obtained 28 days after the second AZD1222 dose. The clonotype originates from an adult who received the AZD1222 COVID-19 vaccine.

CDR3: CASSFDRPNTEAFF. The DNA of the CDR3 is TGTGCCAGCAGTTTCGACAGGCCCAACACTGAAGCTTTCTTT. The chain has TRBV6-5 and TRBJ1-1; D possibly corresponds to TRBD1 (6 bases). The V end was cut by 4 bases, the J end by 2 bases, with 11 bases between. The germline V gene has CDR1 MNHEY and CDR2 SVGAGI. The CDR3 length is 14 residues.